This TCR beta chain was retrieved from a study of CD8 T cells in ankylosing spondylitis. A few counts support this clonotype. One entry per CDR3 protein, called by TCRdb with MiXCR from the 5' RACE reads. The repertoire consists of 250,000 to 350,000 distinct CDR3 sequences, with around 21% occurring once and the leading ten covering roughly 3.6%. CDR1 and CDR2 from the germline V gene are LGHNA and YSLEER. This CDR3 is built from 15 residues. Trimming removed 2 bases from V and 2 bases from J, with 10 bases in between. The specimen sequenced was blood, either unsorted or a sorted T cell fraction (not recorded which). The chain uses TRBV4-3 and TRBJ1-5; D is unresolved. This receptor was taken from a female donor with ankylosing spondylitis or in good health (not recorded which). For the CDR3, the DNA is TGCGCCAGCAGCCAAAGATACGGGGGCAATCAGCCCCAGCATTTT. Protein product: CASSQRYGGNQPQHF.